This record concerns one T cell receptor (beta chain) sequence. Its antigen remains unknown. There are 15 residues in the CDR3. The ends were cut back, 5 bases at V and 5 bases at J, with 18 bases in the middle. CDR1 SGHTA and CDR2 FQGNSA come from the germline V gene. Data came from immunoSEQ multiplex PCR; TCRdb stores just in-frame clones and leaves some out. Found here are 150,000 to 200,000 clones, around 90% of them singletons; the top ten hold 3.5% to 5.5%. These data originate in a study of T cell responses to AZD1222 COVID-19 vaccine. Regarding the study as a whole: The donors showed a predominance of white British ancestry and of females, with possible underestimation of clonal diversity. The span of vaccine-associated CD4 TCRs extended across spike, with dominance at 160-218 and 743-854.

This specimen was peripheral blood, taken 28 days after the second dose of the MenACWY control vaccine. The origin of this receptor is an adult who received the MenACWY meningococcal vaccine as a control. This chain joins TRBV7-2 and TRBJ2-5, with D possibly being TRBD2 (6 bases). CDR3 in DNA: TGTGCCAGCAGCGGGGTAGCGGAGAGGGGCGAGACCCAGTACTTC. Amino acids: CASSGVAERGETQYF.